This is a list of T cell receptor beta chains from one sample in a study of cytotoxic CD8 clonotypes in ibrutinib-treated CLL. This table comes from immunoSEQ multiplex PCR, and its TCRdb copy is limited to in-frame clones, with some not included. The table lists 75,000 to 80,000 clones, over 80% of them singletons. This specimen was PBMCs, taken after 24 months of ibrutinib treatment. Receptors were obtained from a human donor with chronic lymphocytic leukemia. CDR3s include the opening cysteine and the closing phenylalanine or tryptophan. D genes are given only for firm matches. For some rows the clone size is stated as once, few or many, or as a class when expanded; others skip it.

cdr3_nt cdr3_aa j_call v_call d_call clone_size
TGTGCCAGCAGGCGACGAGCTAGCGGAGATTACAATGAGCAGTTCTTC CASRRRASGDYNEQFF TRBJ2-1 TRBV28 TRBD2 NA
TGTGCCAGCATCGCCCGGGACAGTTTCTATGGCTACACCTTC CASIARDSFYGYTF TRBJ1-2 TRBV2 TRBD1 NA
TGTGCCAGCAGCTCTCGCGGTAGCTCTGGGGCCAACGTCCTGACTTTC CASSSRGSSGANVLTF TRBJ2-6 TRBV11-1 NA NA
TGTGCCAGCAGCTTAGGAGCTTCTAGCACAGATACGCAGTATTTT CASSLGASSTDTQYF TRBJ2-3 TRBV7-9 NA few
TGTGCCAGCAGCCTGACGCCCTACGAGCAGTACTTC CASSLTPYEQYF TRBJ2-7 TRBV6-1 NA once
TGCGCCAGCAGCCAAAGCATGGGGGACTACAATGAGCAGTTCTTC CASSQSMGDYNEQFF TRBJ2-1 TRBV4-1 NA NA
TGTGCCTGCCTCCCCGGAGACATGCGAGGCCCCTACGAGCAGTACTTC CACLPGDMRGPYEQYF TRBJ2-7 TRBV30 NA NA
TGCAGCGTCGGTACAGGGTACAATGAGCAGTTCTTC CSVGTGYNEQFF TRBJ2-1 TRBV29-1 NA NA
TGTGCCAGCAGCCAGGACCAGGACTACGAGCAGTACTTC CASSQDQDYEQYF TRBJ2-7 TRBV11-3 NA NA
TGTGCCTGGACCGTAAGGGGAAGGGGAACAATGAACACTGAAGCTTTCTTT CAWTVRGRGTMNTEAFF TRBJ1-1 TRBV30 NA few
TGTGCCAGCAGCTTAGGTAGCCAGGGAGAGCAGTACTTC CASSLGSQGEQYF TRBJ2-7 TRBV7-7 NA NA
TGTGTCAGAAGTGTCCCGAATGGGGATGAGGGGATGAACACTGAAGCTTTCTTT CVRSVPNGDEGMNTEAFF TRBJ1-1 TRBV7-5 NA once
TGTGCCAGCAGCCGAATGGTTGGCGAGGACGAGCAGTACTTC CASSRMVGEDEQYF TRBJ2-7 TRBV5-4 NA NA
TGTGCCAGCAGAGCGGGACAGGGGGAAGCTTTCTTT CASRAGQGEAFF TRBJ1-1 TRBV6-1 TRBD1 NA
TGTGCCAGCAGCTTGGTCCTAGCGGGAGTCACAGATACGCAGTATTTT CASSLVLAGVTDTQYF TRBJ2-3 TRBV5-4 TRBD2 NA
TGTGCCAGCAGCCAAGAAAGGCGCAGGGGGCTCGACACCGGGGAGCTGTTTTTT CASSQERRRGLDTGELFF TRBJ2-2 TRBV14 TRBD1 once
TGTGCCAGCAGTTTATTGGGGATTAGCTCCTACAATGAGCAGTTCTTC CASSLLGISSYNEQFF TRBJ2-1 TRBV27 NA NA
TGTGCCATCAGTGAGTCGACAGCTACTGGGCCCCAGCATTTT CAISESTATGPQHF TRBJ1-5 TRBV10-3 NA once
TGTGCCAGCAGAGCAGGGCCCGGGCCCCATTACGAGCAGTACTTC CASRAGPGPHYEQYF TRBJ2-7 TRBV28 NA NA
TGTGCCAGCAGCCCCCGTTCAGGGGGCGCGGGGGTGACCCAGTACTTC CASSPRSGGAGVTQYF TRBJ2-5 TRBV5-4 NA once
TGTGCCAGCAGCCGTACAGTGGGCGCTGAAGCTTTCTTT CASSRTVGAEAFF TRBJ1-1 TRBV5-4 NA NA
TGTGCCAGCAGTGTAAATGACAGGGGCTCGGCCCAGCATTTT CASSVNDRGSAQHF TRBJ1-5 TRBV6-5 TRBD1 NA
TGTGCCAGCAGTTACTCGCAAGGGACAACTAATGAAAAACTGTTTTTT CASSYSQGTTNEKLFF TRBJ1-4 TRBV6-5 NA once
TGTGCCAGCAGCTTAGAAGTAGAGGAGACCCAGTACTTC CASSLEVEETQYF TRBJ2-5 TRBV7-2 NA NA
TGTGCCAGCAGCTCTATACTAGTCTCTAGGCAGTATTTT CASSSILVSRQYF TRBJ2-3 TRBV11-2 NA NA
TGTGCCAGCAGCGTAGGCCCTGCGGGAGGTGACAATGAGCAGTTCTTC CASSVGPAGGDNEQFF TRBJ2-1 TRBV9 TRBD2 NA
TGCGCCAGCAGCTCACTTGCCTTTACAGGGGCGAACACTGAAGCTTTCTTT CASSSLAFTGANTEAFF TRBJ1-1 TRBV4-1 TRBD1 once
TGTGCCAGCAGCTTGGCCTGGGGAGGGGCCGGCCTCAAAGCTTTCTTT CASSLAWGGAGLKAFF TRBJ1-1 TRBV5-6 NA NA
TGTGCCAGCAGCCAAATAGCGGGAGCGGTCTACGAGCAGTACTTC CASSQIAGAVYEQYF TRBJ2-7 TRBV4-2 TRBD2 few
TGCAGTGCTACGAACACCGGGGAGCTGTTTTTT CSATNTGELFF TRBJ2-2 TRBV20-1 NA few
TGTGCCAGCAGCTTAGGGACGGGTTGGGCAGGGGAGTCCTCCACGGGGGAGCAGTACTTC CASSLGTGWAGESSTGEQYF TRBJ2-7 TRBV13 NA NA
TGTGCCAGCAACCGAAGGGACAGGGGGCGGCGTGGCTACACCTTC CASNRRDRGRRGYTF TRBJ1-2 TRBV2 TRBD1 NA
TGTGCCAGCAGCGTCGGGGGGACCCAGTACTTC CASSVGGTQYF TRBJ2-5 TRBV7-2 NA few
TGTGCCTGGTCACGGCGGGGGGGCGCGGAGCCCCAGCATTTT CAWSRRGGAEPQHF TRBJ1-5 TRBV30 NA NA
TGCAGCGTCCGATCCCTAGCTCAGAACACAGATACGCAGTATTTT CSVRSLAQNTDTQYF TRBJ2-3 TRBV29-1 NA NA
TGTGCCACCAGCAGAGACACGTACAATGAGCAGTTCTTC CATSRDTYNEQFF TRBJ2-1 TRBV15 NA once
TGTGCCAGCAGTCGACTAGCGGAAAACTACGAGCAGTACTTC CASSRLAENYEQYF TRBJ2-7 TRBV6-6 TRBD2 NA
TGCAGCGTTGGGCTTCGGGGGACTGAAGCTTTCTTT CSVGLRGTEAFF TRBJ1-1 TRBV29-1 NA NA
TGTGCCAGCAGTTCCCCTGGCCTGAGCTCCTACGAGCAGTACTTC CASSSPGLSSYEQYF TRBJ2-7 TRBV6-5 NA NA
TGTGCCAGCACCCTCGCGGGGGAGAACACTGAAGCTTTCTTT CASTLAGENTEAFF TRBJ1-1 TRBV28 NA NA
TGTGCCAGCAGTGTTATAGGGCCAGGCACAGATACGCAGTATTTT CASSVIGPGTDTQYF TRBJ2-3 TRBV2 NA NA
TGTGCCAGCGCCGTCGGGACTAGCGGGAGGTCAAACTACAATGAGCAGTTCTTC CASAVGTSGRSNYNEQFF TRBJ2-1 TRBV28 TRBD2 NA
TGTGCCAGCCGGACAGGGGGCGCGTCTGAAGCTTTCTTT CASRTGGASEAFF TRBJ1-1 TRBV19 TRBD1 NA
TGTGCCAGCAGTTTATCAAGGCAGGGTGGCAATCAGCCCCAGCATTTT CASSLSRQGGNQPQHF TRBJ1-5 TRBV28 NA NA
TGTGCCAGCAGTCGACAGGGCAGCAATCAGCCCCAGCATTTT CASSRQGSNQPQHF TRBJ1-5 TRBV7-9 TRBD1 NA
TGTGCCAGCGGAAGGGGGGTGCGAGGCTACACCTTC CASGRGVRGYTF TRBJ1-2 TRBV6-5 NA few
TGTGCCAGCAGCTCACCCCCGGACAGGCGGAACACCGGGGAGCTGTTTTTT CASSSPPDRRNTGELFF TRBJ2-2 TRBV11-2 TRBD1 few
TGTGCCAGCAGCTTAAGCGGGGATACGCAGTATTTT CASSLSGDTQYF TRBJ2-3 TRBV7-3 NA NA
TGTGCCAGCACGGGACTTACGAACACCGGGGAGCTGTTTTTT CASTGLTNTGELFF TRBJ2-2 TRBV18 NA NA
TGTGCCAGCAGCCCGGGTGCGGGACCCGCTGAGCAGTTCTTC CASSPGAGPAEQFF TRBJ2-1 TRBV7-2 NA few